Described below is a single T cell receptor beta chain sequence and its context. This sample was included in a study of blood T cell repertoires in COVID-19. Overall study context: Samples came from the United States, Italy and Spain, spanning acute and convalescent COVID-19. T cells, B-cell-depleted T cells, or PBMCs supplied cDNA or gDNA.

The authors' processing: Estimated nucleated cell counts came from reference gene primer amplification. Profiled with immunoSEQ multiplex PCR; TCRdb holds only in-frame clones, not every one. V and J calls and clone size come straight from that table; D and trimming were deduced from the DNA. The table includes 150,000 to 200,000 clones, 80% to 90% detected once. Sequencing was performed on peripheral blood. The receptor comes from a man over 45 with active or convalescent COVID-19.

The CDR3 here is CASSNDRGRVVWGNEQFF. CDR3 in DNA: TGTGCCAGCTCTAACGACAGGGGGCGCGTAGTTTGGGGCAATGAGCAGTTCTTC. V usage is TRBV18 and J usage is TRBJ2-1; 10 bases align to TRBD1. The germline gives CDR1 KGHSH, CDR2 LQKENI. The CDR3 has 18 amino acids. With V trimmed by 6 bases and J by 6 bases, 17 bases remained unmatched.